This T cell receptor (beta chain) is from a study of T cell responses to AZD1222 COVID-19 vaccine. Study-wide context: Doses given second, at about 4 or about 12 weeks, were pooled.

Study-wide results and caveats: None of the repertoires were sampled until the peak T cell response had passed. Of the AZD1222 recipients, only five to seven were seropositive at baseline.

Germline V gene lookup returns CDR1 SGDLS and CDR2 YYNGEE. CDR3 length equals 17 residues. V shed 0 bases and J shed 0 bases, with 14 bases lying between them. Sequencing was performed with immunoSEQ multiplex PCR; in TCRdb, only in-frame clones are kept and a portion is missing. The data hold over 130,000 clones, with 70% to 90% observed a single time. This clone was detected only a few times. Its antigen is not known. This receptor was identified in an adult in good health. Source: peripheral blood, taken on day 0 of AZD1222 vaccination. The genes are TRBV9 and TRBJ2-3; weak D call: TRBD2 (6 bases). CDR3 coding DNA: TGTGCCAGCAGCGTAGACGATAGCGGATGGAGCACAGATACGCAGTATTTT. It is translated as CASSVDDSGWSTDTQYF.